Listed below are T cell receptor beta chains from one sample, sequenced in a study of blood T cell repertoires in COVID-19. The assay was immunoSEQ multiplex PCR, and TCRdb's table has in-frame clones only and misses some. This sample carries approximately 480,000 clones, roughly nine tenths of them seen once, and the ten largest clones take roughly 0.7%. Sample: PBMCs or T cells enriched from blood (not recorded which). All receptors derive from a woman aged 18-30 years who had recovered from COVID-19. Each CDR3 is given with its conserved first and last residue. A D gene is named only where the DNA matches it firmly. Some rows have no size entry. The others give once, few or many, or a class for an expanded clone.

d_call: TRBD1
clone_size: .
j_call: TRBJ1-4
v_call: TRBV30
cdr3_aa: CASRQGVRSEKLFF
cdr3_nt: TGTGCCTCACGACAGGGGGTCCGCTCCGAAAAACTGTTTTTT

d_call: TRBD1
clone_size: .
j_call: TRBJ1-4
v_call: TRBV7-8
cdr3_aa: CASSRRSGTGGEKLFF
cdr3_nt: TGTGCCAGCAGCCGACGTTCCGGGACAGGTGGTGAAAAACTGTTTTTT

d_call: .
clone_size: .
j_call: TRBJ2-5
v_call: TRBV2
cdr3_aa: CASSDRQKETQYF
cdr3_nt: TGTGCCAGCAGTGACAGGCAGAAAGAGACCCAGTACTTC

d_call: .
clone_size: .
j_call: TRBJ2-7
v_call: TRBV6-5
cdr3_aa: CASSLVFSSYEQYF
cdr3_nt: TGTGCCAGCAGCCTAGTCTTTAGCTCCTACGAGCAGTACTTC

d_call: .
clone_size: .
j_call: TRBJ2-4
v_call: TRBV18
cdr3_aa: CASSPPHIQYF
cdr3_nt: TGTGCCAGCTCACCACCCCATATTCAGTACTTC

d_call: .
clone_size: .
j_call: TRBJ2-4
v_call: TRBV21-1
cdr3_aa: CASSTTLRGGGKGSGAKNIQYF
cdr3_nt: TGTGCCAGCAGCACCACCCTACGGGGTGGGGGGAAAGGTAGTGGGGCCAAAAACATTCAGTACTTC

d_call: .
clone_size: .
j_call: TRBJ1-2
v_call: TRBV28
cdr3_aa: CASSPQGNGYTF
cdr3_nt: TGTGCCAGCAGTCCCCAGGGAAATGGCTACACCTTC

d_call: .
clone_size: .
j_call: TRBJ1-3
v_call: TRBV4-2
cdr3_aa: CASSHSPYRSQGSGNTIYF
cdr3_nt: TGTGCCAGCAGCCATTCTCCTTACAGGTCCCAGGGCTCTGGAAACACCATATATTTT

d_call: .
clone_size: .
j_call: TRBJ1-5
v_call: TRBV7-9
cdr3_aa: CASSLWQYQPQHF
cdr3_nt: TGTGCCAGCAGCTTATGGCAGTATCAGCCCCAGCATTTT

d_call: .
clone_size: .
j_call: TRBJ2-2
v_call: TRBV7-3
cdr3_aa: CASSRETTGELFF
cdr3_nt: TGTGCCAGCAGTAGGGAGACCACCGGGGAGCTGTTTTTT

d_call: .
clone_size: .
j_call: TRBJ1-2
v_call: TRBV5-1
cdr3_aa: CASSPTDSAHYYGYTF
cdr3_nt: TGCGCCAGCAGCCCTACCGACAGCGCTCATTACTATGGCTACACCTTC

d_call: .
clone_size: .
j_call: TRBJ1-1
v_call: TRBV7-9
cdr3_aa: CASSPREMNTEAFF
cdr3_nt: TGTGCCAGCAGCCCCCGGGAGATGAACACTGAAGCTTTCTTT

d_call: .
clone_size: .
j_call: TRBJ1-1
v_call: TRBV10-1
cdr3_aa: CASSEGPGAFSEAFF
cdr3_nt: TGCGCCAGCAGTGAAGGCCCAGGGGCCTTCTCTGAAGCTTTCTTT

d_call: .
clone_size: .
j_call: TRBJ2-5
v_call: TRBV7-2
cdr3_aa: CASSIAETQYF
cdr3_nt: TGTGCCAGCAGCATTGCGGAGACCCAGTACTTC

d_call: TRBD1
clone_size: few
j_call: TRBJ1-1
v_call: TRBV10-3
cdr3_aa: CAIRTGGPLEAFF
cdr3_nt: TGTGCCATTCGCACAGGGGGTCCGCTTGAAGCTTTCTTT

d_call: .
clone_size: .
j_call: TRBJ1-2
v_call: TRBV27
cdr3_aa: CASRGAPWGGYTF
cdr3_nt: TGTGCCAGCCGGGGGGCGCCCTGGGGTGGCTACACCTTC

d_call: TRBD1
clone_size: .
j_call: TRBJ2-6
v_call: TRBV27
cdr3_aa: CASSFLLGQGSGANVLTF
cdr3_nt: TGTGCCAGCAGTTTTCTATTGGGACAGGGGTCTGGGGCCAACGTCCTGACTTTC

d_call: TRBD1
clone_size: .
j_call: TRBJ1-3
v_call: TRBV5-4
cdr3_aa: CASSPDLPRGTRGNTIYF
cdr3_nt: TGTGCCAGCAGCCCCGACTTGCCCAGGGGGACGCGGGGAAACACCATATATTTT

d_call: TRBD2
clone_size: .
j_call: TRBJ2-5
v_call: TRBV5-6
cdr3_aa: CASSSQPPPAGWWTQYF
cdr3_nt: TGTGCCAGCAGCTCCCAACCCCCCCCAGCGGGGTGGTGGACCCAGTACTTC

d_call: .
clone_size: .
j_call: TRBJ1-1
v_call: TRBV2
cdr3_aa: CASMGQANTEAFF
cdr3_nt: TGTGCCAGCATGGGCCAGGCGAACACTGAAGCTTTCTTT

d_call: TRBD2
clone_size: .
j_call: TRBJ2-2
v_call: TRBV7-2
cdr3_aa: CASSSMPWRGGTGELFF
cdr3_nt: TGTGCCAGCAGCTCGATGCCCTGGCGGGGGGGCACCGGGGAGCTGTTTTTT

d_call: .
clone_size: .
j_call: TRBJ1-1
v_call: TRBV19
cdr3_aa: CASSRRAQGEAFF
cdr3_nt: TGTGCCAGTAGTAGAAGAGCACAGGGTGAAGCTTTCTTT

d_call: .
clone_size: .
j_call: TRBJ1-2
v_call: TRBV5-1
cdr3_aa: CASSLWGAAAGYTF
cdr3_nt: TGCGCCAGCAGCTTGTGGGGCGCGGCGGCGGGCTACACCTTC

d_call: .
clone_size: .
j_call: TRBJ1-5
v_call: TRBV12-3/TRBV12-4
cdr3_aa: CASTLYSNQPQHF
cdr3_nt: TGTGCCAGCACCTTATATAGCAATCAGCCCCAGCATTTT

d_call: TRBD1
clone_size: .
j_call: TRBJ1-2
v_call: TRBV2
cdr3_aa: CASSGTDYGYTF
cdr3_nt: TGTGCCAGCAGCGGGACAGACTATGGCTACACCTTC

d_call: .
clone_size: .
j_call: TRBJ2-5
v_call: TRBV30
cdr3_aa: CAWSVGHGVGQETQYF
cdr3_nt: TGTGCCTGGAGTGTAGGGCACGGGGTGGGCCAAGAGACCCAGTACTTC

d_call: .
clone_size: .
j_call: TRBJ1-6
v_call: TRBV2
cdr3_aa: CASSDRVGSYNSPLHF
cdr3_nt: TGTGCCAGCAGTGACAGGGTCGGCTCCTATAATTCACCCCTCCACTTT

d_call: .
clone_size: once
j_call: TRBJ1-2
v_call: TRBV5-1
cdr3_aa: CASSLDRATNYGYTF
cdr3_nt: TGCGCCAGCAGCTTGGACAGGGCTACTAACTATGGCTACACCTTC

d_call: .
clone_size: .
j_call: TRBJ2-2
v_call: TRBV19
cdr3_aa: CASSISGDTGELFF
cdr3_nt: TGTGCCAGTAGTATATCGGGGGACACCGGGGAGCTGTTTTTT

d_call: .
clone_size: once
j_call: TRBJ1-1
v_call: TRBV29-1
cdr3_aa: CSVQGMNTEAFF
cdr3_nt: TGCAGCGTTCAAGGTATGAACACTGAAGCTTTCTTT

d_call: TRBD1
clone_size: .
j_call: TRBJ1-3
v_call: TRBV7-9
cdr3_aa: CASSGSGTGSLLSGNTIYF
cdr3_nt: TGTGCCAGCAGCGGATCCGGGACAGGGTCCCTCCTCTCTGGAAACACCATATATTTT

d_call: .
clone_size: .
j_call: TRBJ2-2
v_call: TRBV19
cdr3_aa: CASSIRGNTGELFF
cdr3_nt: TGTGCCAGTAGTATAAGGGGTAACACCGGGGAGCTGTTTTTT

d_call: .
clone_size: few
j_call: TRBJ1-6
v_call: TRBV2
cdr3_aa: CASSAPGSPLHF
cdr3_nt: TGTGCCAGCAGTGCACCCGGTTCACCCCTCCACTTT

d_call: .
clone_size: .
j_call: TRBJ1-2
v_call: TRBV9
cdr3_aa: CASSGYSGQLGYGYTF
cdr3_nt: TGTGCCAGCAGCGGCTATTCGGGTCAGTTGGGCTATGGCTACACCTTC

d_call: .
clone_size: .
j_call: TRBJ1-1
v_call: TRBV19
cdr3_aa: CASSIAGLEAFF
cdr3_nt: TGTGCCAGTAGTATAGCGGGTCTTGAAGCTTTCTTT

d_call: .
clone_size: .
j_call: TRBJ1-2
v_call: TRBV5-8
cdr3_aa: CASSLMAVNYGYTF
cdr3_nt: TGTGCCAGCAGCTTGATGGCCGTCAACTATGGCTACACCTTC

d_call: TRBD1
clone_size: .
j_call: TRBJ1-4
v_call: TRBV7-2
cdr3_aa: CASSLGRGPNEKLFF
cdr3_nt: TGTGCCAGCAGCTTAGGCAGGGGGCCTAATGAAAAACTGTTTTTT

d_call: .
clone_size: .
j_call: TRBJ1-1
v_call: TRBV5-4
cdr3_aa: CASSLGPQEGEAFF
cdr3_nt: TGTGCCAGCAGCTTAGGGCCGCAGGAGGGTGAAGCTTTCTTT

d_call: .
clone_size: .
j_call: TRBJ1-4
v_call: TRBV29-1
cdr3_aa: CSVAGGVTNEKLFF
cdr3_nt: TGCAGCGTTGCTGGCGGGGTCACTAATGAAAAACTGTTTTTT

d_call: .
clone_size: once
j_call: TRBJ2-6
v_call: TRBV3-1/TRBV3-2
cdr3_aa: CASSQASGANVLTF
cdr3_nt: TGTGCCAGCAGCCAAGCGAGCGGGGCCAACGTCCTGACTTTC

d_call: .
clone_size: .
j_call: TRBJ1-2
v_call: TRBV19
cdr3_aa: CASSMEGGYTF
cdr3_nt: TGTGCCAGTAGTATGGAGGGGGGCTACACCTTC

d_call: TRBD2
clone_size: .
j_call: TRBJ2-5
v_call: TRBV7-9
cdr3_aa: CASSFPLAGSDF
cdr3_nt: TGTGCCAGCAGCTTCCCCCTAGCGGGGAGCGACTTC

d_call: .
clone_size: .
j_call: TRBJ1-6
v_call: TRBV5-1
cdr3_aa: CASSLGWPPLHF
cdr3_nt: TGCGCCAGCAGCTTGGGCTGGCCTCCCCTCCACTTT

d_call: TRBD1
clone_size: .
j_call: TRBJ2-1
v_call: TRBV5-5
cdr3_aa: CASSLGPGTGGLDEQFF
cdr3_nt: TGTGCCAGCAGCTTGGGGCCAGGGACAGGGGGGTTGGATGAGCAGTTCTTC

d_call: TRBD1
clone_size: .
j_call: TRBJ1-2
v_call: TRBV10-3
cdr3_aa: CAIRGTVNYGYTF
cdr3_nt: TGTGCCATCAGAGGGACAGTCAACTATGGCTACACCTTC

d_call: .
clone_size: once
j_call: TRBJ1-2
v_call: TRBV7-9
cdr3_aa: CASSGPRGYGYTF
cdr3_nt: TGTGCCAGCAGCGGCCCACGGGGATACGGCTACACCTTC

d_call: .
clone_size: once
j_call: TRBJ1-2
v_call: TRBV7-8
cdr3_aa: CASSRTDDNYGYTF
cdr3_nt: TGTGCCAGCAGTCGGACTGACGATAACTATGGCTACACCTTC

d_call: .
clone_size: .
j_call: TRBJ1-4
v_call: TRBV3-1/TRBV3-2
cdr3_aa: CASSQTEPNEKLFF
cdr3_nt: TGTGCCAGCAGCCAGACAGAACCTAATGAAAAACTGTTTTTT

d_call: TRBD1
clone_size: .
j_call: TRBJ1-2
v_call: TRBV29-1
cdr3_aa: CSVGTGGDLRGYTF
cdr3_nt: TGCAGCGTTGGGACAGGGGGCGATCTTAGGGGCTACACCTTC

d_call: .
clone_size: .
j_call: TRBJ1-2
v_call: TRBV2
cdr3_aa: CASSAPGQIYGYTF
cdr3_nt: TGTGCCAGCAGTGCGCCAGGGCAGATCTATGGCTACACCTTC

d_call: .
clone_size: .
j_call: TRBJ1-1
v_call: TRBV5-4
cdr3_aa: CASSPQGTEAFF
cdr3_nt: TGTGCCAGCAGCCCGCAGGGCACTGAAGCTTTCTTT

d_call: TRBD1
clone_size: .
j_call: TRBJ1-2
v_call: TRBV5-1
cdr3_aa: CASSLGQGLGNYGYTF
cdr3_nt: TGCGCCAGCAGCTTGGGACAGGGGCTCGGTAACTATGGCTACACCTTC

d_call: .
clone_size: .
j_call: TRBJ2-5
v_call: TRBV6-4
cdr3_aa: CASSARGGTQYF
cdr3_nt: TGTGCCAGCAGTGCTAGGGGGGGCACCCAGTACTTC

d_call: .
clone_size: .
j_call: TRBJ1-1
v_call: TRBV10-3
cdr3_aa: CAISDPAGEGTEAFF
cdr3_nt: TGTGCCATCAGTGACCCTGCGGGGGAAGGGACTGAAGCTTTCTTT